This T cell receptor (beta chain) appears in the sequencing data of a study of blood T cell repertoires in COVID-19. Germline-derived CDR1 and CDR2 are MNHEY and SVGAGI. Trimming stripped 7 bases from V and 2 bases from J, with 11 bases between. The CDR3 extends over 13 amino acids. Sequencing was performed with immunoSEQ multiplex PCR; in TCRdb, only in-frame clones are kept and a portion is missing. Of 470,000 or so clones in the sample, about 90% are singletons; the top ten hold about 2.1%. This chain uses TRBV6-5 with TRBJ1-2, with D tentatively TRBD1 (6 bases). This clonotype was obtained from a woman in her late teens or twenties with acute COVID-19. The sample consisted of PBMCs or T cells enriched from blood (not recorded which). CDR3 nucleotides: TGTGCCAGCACGGCAGGGGCCAACTATGGCTACACCTTC. Amino acid sequence: CASTAGANYGYTF.